The source of this T cell receptor beta chain is a study of blood T cell repertoires in COVID-19. Sequenced by immunoSEQ multiplex PCR; TCRdb stores in-frame clones only, minus some. Seen here are approximately 290,000 clones, 90% observed once, and the top ten hold around 1.1%. Germline V gene lookup returns CDR1 SEHNR and CDR2 FQNEAQ (reference sequence). V dropped 2 bases and J dropped 3; count of bases not matched to a gene: 11. The CDR3 has 18 residues. Cohorts were based on clinical histories the participants reported. V is TRBV7-9 and J is TRBJ2-1; TRBD1 aligns across 9 bases. Sequencing used PBMCs or T cells enriched from blood (not recorded which). The receptor was isolated from a young woman who had recovered from COVID-19. The CDR3 reads CASSLSTSTGGNYNEQFF. For the CDR3, the DNA is TGTGCCAGCAGCTTATCAACTTCGACAGGGGGGAACTACAATGAGCAGTTCTTC.